This TCR beta chain appears in the sequencing data of a study of CD8 T cells in ankylosing spondylitis. V lost 6 bases to trimming and J lost 5 bases; unmatched junction nucleotides: 5. The CDR3 extends over 14 amino acids. The germline V gene has CDR1 MDHEN and CDR2 SYDVKM. One entry per CDR3 protein results from TCRdb running MiXCR on the 5' RACE reads. The sample lists about 500,000 distinct CDR3 sequences, 5.3% occurring once. This clonotype was found many times. The antigen remains unidentified. General study points: Ankylosing spondylitis blood seemed to carry a telltale TCR beta motif made of roughly eight highly homologous variants.

This clonotype originated in a male donor with ankylosing spondylitis. Sequenced input: blood, either unsorted or a sorted T cell fraction (not recorded which). The rearrangement uses TRBV28 and TRBJ2-5; TRBD2 matches at 11 bases. CDR3 region: CASRLAGVVETQYF. Here the CDR3 DNA reads TGTGCCAGCAGACTAGCGGGAGTGGTGGAGACCCAGTACTTC.